This T cell receptor (beta chain) is from a study of beta chain features in type 1 diabetes. Study-level findings and limits: Whether TCRB rearrangement is influenced by HLA type was left unresolved in this analysis. The naive, central memory and Treg TCRB repertoires looked more alike in patients than they did in healthy donors. Moderately but significantly shorter TCRB CDR3s were found in Type 1 diabetes patients in all four CD4+ subsets. Insertions at VDJ junctions were less frequent in type 1 diabetes patients. These patients also deleted more nucleotides at the same junctions.

A note on this clone: Its antigen is as yet unknown.

Looked up from germline, CDR1 is SGHTA and CDR2 is FQGTGA. The V gene end was trimmed by 3 bases and the J gene end by 5 bases; junction bases not matched to a gene: 2. CDR3 size: 13 residues. The whole isolated RNA underwent reverse transcription, so sequencing captured expressed TCRB transcripts. Sequencing produced, on average, around 1 million reads for the stem cell-like memory T cell samples. Assay used: immunoSEQ multiplex PCR; TCRdb lists only in-frame clones, some missing. The repertoire holds tens of thousands of clones, with 55% to 70% as singletons. This receptor was obtained from a woman aged 25-40 years with type 1 diabetes. The chain recombines TRBV7-3 with TRBJ1-2; 8 bases fit TRBD1. The material sequenced was stem cell memory CD4+ T cells from blood. CDR3 in amino acids: CASSLGQVYGYTF. In DNA form, the CDR3 reads TGTGCCAGCAGCTTGGGACAGGTTTATGGCTACACCTTC.